Listed below are T cell receptor beta chains from one sample, sequenced in a study of cytotoxic CD8 clonotypes in ibrutinib-treated CLL. Sequencing used immunoSEQ multiplex PCR; TCRdb keeps in-frame clones, though not all of them. The sample yields around 150,000 clones, 70% to 90% seen once. The source material was PBMCs, sampled after 36 months of ibrutinib treatment. The origin of the receptors is a human donor with chronic lymphocytic leukemia. CDR3s include the opening cysteine and the closing phenylalanine or tryptophan. D genes are given only for firm matches. Size values are once, few and many counts, or a class for expanded clones, and some rows have none.

d_call,clone_size,j_call,v_call,cdr3_nt,cdr3_aa
-,few,TRBJ2-3,TRBV7-9,TGTGCCAGCAGCTTAGGCGGGGTTGCAGATACGCAGTATTTT,CASSLGGVADTQYF
-,-,TRBJ2-7,TRBV11-2,TGTGCCAGCAGCTTAGGCGGCGCGATGGGGGGAGACGAGCAGTACTTC,CASSLGGAMGGDEQYF
-,-,TRBJ2-3,TRBV5-1,TGCGCCAGCACCGGGCCAGGCACAGATACGCAGTATTTT,CASTGPGTDTQYF
TRBD1,-,TRBJ1-5,TRBV7-9,TGTGCCAGCAGCCAGGACAGGTCCCAGCATTTT,CASSQDRSQHF
-,-,TRBJ1-5,TRBV19,TGTGCCAGTAGTAGGGGAGCTCAGCCCCAGCATTTT,CASSRGAQPQHF
-,-,TRBJ2-1,TRBV7-5,TGTGTCAGAAGCTTAAACCTCGGCGGGGGGGAGGTTGAGCAGTTCTTC,CVRSLNLGGGEVEQFF
TRBD1,few,TRBJ1-5,TRBV27,TGTGCCAGCAGTTTATTATGGACAGGAGGTAGCAATCAGCCCCAGCATTTT,CASSLLWTGGSNQPQHF
TRBD1,-,TRBJ2-5,TRBV11-3,TGTGCCAGCAGCCCGGGACAGCGAGAGACCCAGTACTTC,CASSPGQRETQYF
-,-,TRBJ1-5,TRBV2,TGTGCCAGCAGCCAGGGACACTATAGCAATCAGCCCCAGCATTTT,CASSQGHYSNQPQHF
-,-,TRBJ1-1,TRBV2,TGTGCCAGCAAACTGAACACTGAAGCTTTCTTT,CASKLNTEAFF
TRBD1,once,TRBJ1-1,TRBV29-1,TGCAGCGCCAGTGGACAGGGAAACACTGAAGCTTTCTTT,CSASGQGNTEAFF
TRBD2,-,TRBJ2-7,TRBV7-3,TGTGCCAGCACCAGAAGCGGGAAGCGGAGAGAGCAGTACTTC,CASTRSGKRREQYF
-,-,TRBJ1-3,TRBV6-5,TGTGCCAGCAGTTATAGGGCAGAAACCGGAAACACCATATATTTT,CASSYRAETGNTIYF
-,-,TRBJ2-5,TRBV5-1,TGCGCCAGCAGCTTGCCCGGGGAAGAGACCCAGTACTTC,CASSLPGEETQYF
TRBD1,-,TRBJ1-3,TRBV19,TGTGCCAGTAGTAACGGAGGAGGGACAGGCGTGGGAAACACCATATATTTT,CASSNGGGTGVGNTIYF
-,-,TRBJ1-1,TRBV27,TGTGCCATCCGAATCTCCATGAACACTGAAGCTTTCTTT,CAIRISMNTEAFF
-,-,TRBJ2-3,TRBV5-1,TGCGCCAGCAGCTACCAGACTAGCACAGATACGCAGTATTTT,CASSYQTSTDTQYF
-,-,TRBJ1-1,TRBV15,TGTGCCACCAGCAGAGAGTGGAGTGGGAGGGCTGAAGCTTTCTTT,CATSREWSGRAEAFF